What follows is one TCR beta chain and its context. The antigen remains unidentified. The data originate from a study of cytomegalovirus exposure and HLA in healthy donors. The wider study: About 180 million T cells yielded 100 million or so unique TCR beta sequences, as an earlier analysis found.

J was trimmed by 4 bases and V by 5 bases; bases with no gene match: 9. CDR1 and CDR2 from the germline V gene are MNHEY and SVGAGI. The CDR3 spans 15 residues. Overall study results and limits: Association with HLA alleles at 0.05 false discovery rate was found for 15,000 or so TCR beta sequences in a later analysis. Researchers counted some 150 TCR beta chains as cytomegalovirus-associated. Most of the TCR beta V segments (in an earlier analysis) were productive either about 90% or about 30% of the time.

Both 60 Vbeta primers and 13 Jbeta primers went into the PCR. Only in-frame clones appear in the TCRdb table, and some are missing; sequencing was by immunoSEQ multiplex PCR. The sample shows under 150,000 clones, around 73% of them seen only once. The rearrangement joins TRBV6-5 to TRBJ2-5, with 8 bases matching TRBD2. The sequenced material came from PBMCs. The TCR was taken from a human donor in good health. CDR3 bases: TGTGCCAGCAGTCACGACGGGGGGGTGGCAGAGACCCAGTACTTC. Its translation: CASSHDGGVAETQYF.